This T cell receptor beta chain was documented in a study of identical twins. Study-wide results and caveats: Excess twin sharing in beta out-of-frame sequences was weaker.

Comments on this clonotype: What it recognizes is unknown.

The ends lost 4 bases at V and 8 bases at J; junction bases unmatched: 1. The CDR3 has 12 amino acids. A universal primer site came from template switching; cDNA carried unique molecular identifiers. MiXCR was run by TCRdb on the 5' RACE reads, yielding one entry per CDR3 protein. This sample has about 340,000 distinct CDR3 sequences, with roughly an eighth found just once. The data were also submitted as part of a second study, on yellow fever vaccine responses in identical twins.

The genes are TRBV12-3 or TRBV12-4 and TRBJ2-4; 8 bases match TRBD2. This sequence originates from a woman aged 18-29 years in good health. Input material: CD8+ T cells sorted from blood. The CDR3 here is CASSSGGDIQYF. Written as DNA, the CDR3 is TGTGCCAGCAGTTCGGGGGGGGACATTCAGTACTTC.